A single sample gave rise to the 13 T cell receptor beta chains below, sequenced in a study of CD8 T cells in Susac syndrome. When the RNA was reverse transcribed, random hexamers were used with an input of roughly 0.45 to 1 ug. Each CDR3 protein is one row after TCRdb ran MiXCR on the immunoSEQ multiplex PCR reads. The sample has 250,000 to 300,000 distinct CDR3 sequences; about nine tenths are singletons. Sequenced input: CD8+ T cells from PBMCs. All receptors derive from a human donor with multiple sclerosis.

V gene TRBV20-1 combines with J gene TRBJ2-7; 7 nucleotides agree with TRBD2. Trimming cost V 6 bases and J 9 bases; bases outside gene matches: 14. The CDR3 is 13 amino acids. Germline assignment: CDR1 DFQATT and CDR2 SNEGSKA (reference sequence). The CDR3 reads CSAPTSRPDGQYF. The CDR3 nucleotides read TGCAGTGCACCGACTAGCCGCCCCGACGGGCAGTACTTC.

For the CDR3, the DNA is TGTGCCACCAGTGATCCCCTGGCGGGAACAACAACTGAGCAGTTCTTC. Translating it yields CATSDPLAGTTTEQFF. This rearrangement joins TRBV24-1 to TRBJ2-1; maybe TRBD2 (6 bases). This CDR3 comprises 16 residues. Germline CDR1 is KGHDR and CDR2 is SFDVKD. V was pared by 3 bases and J by 9 bases, with 20 bases between.

This chain links TRBV11-2 with TRBJ1-4; 7 nucleotides align to TRBD1. Germline CDR1 is SGHAT and CDR2 is FQNNGV. The CDR3 has 15 residues. With 4 bases clipped from V and 5 bases from J, the junction kept 7 bases outside the gene matches. The CDR3 reads CASSSGQVDNEKLFF. The DNA for the CDR3 is TGTGCCAGCAGCTCCGGACAGGTCGACAATGAAAAACTGTTTTTT.

This sequence joins TRBV6-1 and TRBJ1-5; weak D call: TRBD1 (5 bases). This CDR3 has 16 residues. Germline V CDR1 and CDR2: MNHNS, SASEGT. V was clipped by 7 bases and J by 2 bases, with 18 bases between them. The CDR3 DNA sequence: TGTGCCAGCACCTCCGACGGAGGGGCCGGCAATCAGCCCCAGCATTTT. This gives the protein CASTSDGGAGNQPQHF.

The chain combines TRBV5-8 with TRBJ1-2; D call uncertain. The V gene's germline CDR1 is SGHTS and CDR2 YDEGEE. Trimming took off 0 bases at V and 6 bases at J, with 9 bases between the two ends. This CDR3 has 13 residues. CDR3 amino acids: CASSLGAADGYTF. CDR3 sequence (DNA): TGTGCCAGCAGCTTGGGCGCGGCAGATGGCTACACCTTC.

The chain has TRBV30 and TRBJ2-3, with 10 bases aligning to TRBD1. Trimming removed 8 bases from V and 3 bases from J; junction bases left unmatched: 2. The CDR3 runs 12 residues. Germline CDR1 and CDR2: GTSNPN and SVGIG (reference sequence). The CDR3: CAGQGETDTQYF. Here the CDR3 DNA reads TGTGCCGGACAGGGGGAAACAGATACGCAGTATTTT. Drawing the rest from reference TRBV30 and TRBJ2-3, the complete variable domain is SQTIHQWPATLVQPVGSPLSLECTVEGTSNPNLYWYRQAAGRGLQLLFYSVGIGQISSEVPQNLSASRPQDRQFILSSKKLLLSDSGFYLCAGQGETDTQYFGPGTRLTVL.

The chain employs TRBV15 and TRBJ2-1; 7 bases map to TRBD1. This CDR3 is 14 amino acids long. V lost 0 bases to trimming and J lost 7 bases; unmatched junction nucleotides: 3. CDR1 LNHNV and CDR2 YYDKDF come from the germline V gene (reference sequence). As DNA, the CDR3 is TGTGCCACCAGCAGAGATCGGACAGGTAATGAGCAGTTCTTC. Residues: CATSRDRTGNEQFF.

The CDR3 region has the DNA TGCGCCAGCAGCACGACAGGGTCCAAAGAGACCCAGTACTTC. Its protein is CASSTTGSKETQYF. The chain links TRBV5-1 to TRBJ2-5; 7 bases align to TRBD1. The V gene end was trimmed by 4 bases and the J gene end by 3 bases; junction bases not matched to a gene: 6. Looked up from germline, CDR1 is SGHRS and CDR2 is YFSETQ. This CDR3 is built from 14 residues.

The gene calls are TRBV30 and TRBJ2-6; D is unclear. In germline, CDR1 is GTSNPN, CDR2 SVGIG (reference sequence). This CDR3 is built from 16 residues. V gave up 2 bases and J gave up 0 bases, with 11 bases separating them. The CDR3 region is CAWSRAGTSGANVLTF. In DNA form, the CDR3 reads TGTGCCTGGAGTAGGGCAGGCACCTCTGGGGCCAACGTCCTGACTTTC.

This clonotype was recorded only once. The rearrangement joins TRBV20-1 to TRBJ2-1, with TRBD2 matching 11 bases. Per germline, CDR1 DFQATT and CDR2 SNEGSKA (reference sequence). V shed 0 bases and J 2 bases; nucleotides not matched to a gene: 0. This CDR3 is 15 amino acids long. This CDR3 is CSAREGLAAYNEQFF. In nucleotides, the CDR3 is TGCAGTGCTAGAGAGGGACTAGCGGCCTACAATGAGCAGTTCTTC.

The chain has TRBV2 and TRBJ1-2, with D tentatively TRBD1 (5 bases). The CDR3 has 13 amino acids. The ends were cut back, 4 bases at V and 4 bases at J, with 10 bases in the middle. Germline CDR1 is SNHLY and CDR2 is FYNNEI. CDR3 sequence (DNA): TGTGCCAGCAGTGTGGGGCAGAGCTATGGCTACACCTTC. Translated: CASSVGQSYGYTF.

This rearrangement joins TRBV5-4 to TRBJ2-7; 8 nucleotides match TRBD2. Germline CDR1 is SGHNT and CDR2 is YYREEE (reference sequence). The V segment lost 3 bases and the J segment 5 bases; nucleotides outside the gene matches: 7. This CDR3 contains 14 residues. The CDR3 region is CASSSDLRGDEQYF. The CDR3 DNA is TGTGCCAGCAGCTCCGACTTGCGGGGGGACGAGCAGTACTTC.

This chain uses TRBV4-2 with TRBJ1-2; TRBD1 agrees at 8 bases. The germline V gene encodes CDR1 LGHNA and CDR2 YNFKEQ. V lost 4 bases, J lost 1 base, and 5 bases stayed unmatched. The CDR3 has 15 amino acids. The CDR3 DNA reads TGTGCCAGCAGCCTCTGGACAGGGAGTAACTATGGCTACACCTTC. Encoded protein: CASSLWTGSNYGYTF.